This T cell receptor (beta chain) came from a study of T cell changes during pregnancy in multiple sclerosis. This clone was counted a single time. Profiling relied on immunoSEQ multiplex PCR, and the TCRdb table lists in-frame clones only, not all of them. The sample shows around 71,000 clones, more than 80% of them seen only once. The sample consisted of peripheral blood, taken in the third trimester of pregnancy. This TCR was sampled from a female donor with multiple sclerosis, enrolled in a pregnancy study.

The CDR3 DNA reads TGCGCCAGCAGCCAAGATCAAACCGGGACAGGCTACAATGAGCAGTTCTTC. Its translation: CASSQDQTGTGYNEQFF. V is TRBV4-1 and J is TRBJ2-1; 8 bases match TRBD1. Trimming cost V 0 bases and J 3 bases; bases outside gene matches: 7. The CDR3 is 17 residues long. CDR1 is MGHRA and CDR2 is YSYEKL in the germline V gene.